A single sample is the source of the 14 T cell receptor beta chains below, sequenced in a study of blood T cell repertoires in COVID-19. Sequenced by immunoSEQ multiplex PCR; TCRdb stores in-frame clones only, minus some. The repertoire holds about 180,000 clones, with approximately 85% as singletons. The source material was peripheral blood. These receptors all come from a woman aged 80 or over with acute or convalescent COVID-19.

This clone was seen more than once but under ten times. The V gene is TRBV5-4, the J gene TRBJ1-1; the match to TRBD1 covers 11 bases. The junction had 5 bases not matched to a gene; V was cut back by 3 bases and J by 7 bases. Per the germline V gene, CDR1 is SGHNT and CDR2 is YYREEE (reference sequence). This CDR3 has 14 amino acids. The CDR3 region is CASSSTGTGGEAFF. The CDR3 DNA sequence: TGTGCCAGCAGCTCAACCGGGACAGGGGGTGAAGCTTTCTTT.

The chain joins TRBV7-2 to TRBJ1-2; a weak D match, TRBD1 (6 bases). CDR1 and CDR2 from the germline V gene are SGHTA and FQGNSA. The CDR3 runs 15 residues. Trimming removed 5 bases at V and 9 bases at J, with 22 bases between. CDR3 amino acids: CASSPDWGGASSYTF. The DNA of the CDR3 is TGTGCCAGCAGCCCTGACTGGGGGGGCGCAAGTAGCTACACCTTC.

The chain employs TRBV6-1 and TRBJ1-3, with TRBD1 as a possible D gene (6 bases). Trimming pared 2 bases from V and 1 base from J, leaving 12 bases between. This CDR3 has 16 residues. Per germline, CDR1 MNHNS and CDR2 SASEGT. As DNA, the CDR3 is TGTGCCAGCAGTGAAATTGTCAGGGGATCTGGAAACACCATATATTTT. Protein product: CASSEIVRGSGNTIYF.

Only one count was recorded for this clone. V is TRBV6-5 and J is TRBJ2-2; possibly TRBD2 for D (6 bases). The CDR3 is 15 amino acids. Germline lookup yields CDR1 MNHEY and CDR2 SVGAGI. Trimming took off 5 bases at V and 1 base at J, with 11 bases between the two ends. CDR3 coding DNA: TGTGCCAGCAGTCCCTTTAGCGGGAACACCGGGGAGCTGTTTTTT. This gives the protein CASSPFSGNTGELFF.

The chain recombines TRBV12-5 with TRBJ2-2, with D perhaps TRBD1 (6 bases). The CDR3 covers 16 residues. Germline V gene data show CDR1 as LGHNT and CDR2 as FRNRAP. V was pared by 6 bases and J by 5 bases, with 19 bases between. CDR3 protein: CASGPLTGFRTGELFF. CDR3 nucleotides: TGTGCTAGTGGCCCCCTCACAGGGTTTAGGACCGGGGAGCTGTTTTTT.

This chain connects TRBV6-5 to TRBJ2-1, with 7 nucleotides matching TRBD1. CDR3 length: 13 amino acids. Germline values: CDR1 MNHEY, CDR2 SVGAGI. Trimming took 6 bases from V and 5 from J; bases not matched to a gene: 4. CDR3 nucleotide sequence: TGTGCCAGCAGGCCTACAGGGGACAATGAGCAGTTCTTC. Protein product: CASRPTGDNEQFF.

For the CDR3, the DNA is TGTGCCAGCAGCCCGCAGGGTTATGGCTACACCTTC. It encodes CASSPQGYGYTF. V and J are TRBV3-1 (or the pseudogene TRBV3-2) and TRBJ1-2; D is perhaps TRBD1 (5 bases). V lost 4 bases to trimming and J lost 5 bases, with 8 bases between them. Germline V CDR1 and CDR2: LGHDT, YNNKEL (reference sequence). The CDR3 spans 12 residues.

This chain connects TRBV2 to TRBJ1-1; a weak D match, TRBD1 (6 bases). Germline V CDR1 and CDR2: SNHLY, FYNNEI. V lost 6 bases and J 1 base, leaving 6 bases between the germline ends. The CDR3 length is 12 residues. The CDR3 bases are TGTGCCAGCAGGACAGGGAACACTGAAGCTTTCTTT. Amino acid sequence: CASRTGNTEAFF.

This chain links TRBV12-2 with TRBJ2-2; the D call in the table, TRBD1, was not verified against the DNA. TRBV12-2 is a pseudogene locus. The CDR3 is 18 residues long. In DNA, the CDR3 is TGTGCAAGTCGCTCACTATACGGACATCCCGCGAACACCGGGGAGCTGTTTTTT. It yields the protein CASRSLYGHPANTGELFF.

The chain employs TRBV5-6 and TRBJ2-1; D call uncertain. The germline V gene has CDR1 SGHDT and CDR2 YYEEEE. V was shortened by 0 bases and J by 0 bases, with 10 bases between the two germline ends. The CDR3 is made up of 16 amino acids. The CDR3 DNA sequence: TGTGCCAGCAGCTTGGCCGCGCGTAGCTCCTACAATGAGCAGTTCTTC. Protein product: CASSLAARSSYNEQFF.

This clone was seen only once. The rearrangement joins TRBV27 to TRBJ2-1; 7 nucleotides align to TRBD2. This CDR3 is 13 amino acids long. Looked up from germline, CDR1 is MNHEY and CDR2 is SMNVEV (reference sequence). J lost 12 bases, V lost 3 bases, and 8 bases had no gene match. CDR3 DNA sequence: TGTGCCAGCAGTTTTATACCCAGGGAGGGGCAGTTCTTC. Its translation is CASSFIPREGQFF.

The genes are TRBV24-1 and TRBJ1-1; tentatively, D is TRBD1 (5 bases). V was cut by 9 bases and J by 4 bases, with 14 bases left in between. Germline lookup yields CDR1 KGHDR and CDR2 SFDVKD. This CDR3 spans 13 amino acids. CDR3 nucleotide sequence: TGTGCCACCGAAAGGCAGGGAGGCACTGAAGCTTTCTTT. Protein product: CATERQGGTEAFF.

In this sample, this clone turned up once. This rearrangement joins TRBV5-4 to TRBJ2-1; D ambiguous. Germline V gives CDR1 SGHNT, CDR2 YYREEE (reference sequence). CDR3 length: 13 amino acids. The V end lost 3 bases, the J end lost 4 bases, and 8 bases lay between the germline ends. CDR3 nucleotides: TGTGCCAGCAGCTCGGTCGTATACAATGAGCAGTTCTTC. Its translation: CASSSVVYNEQFF.

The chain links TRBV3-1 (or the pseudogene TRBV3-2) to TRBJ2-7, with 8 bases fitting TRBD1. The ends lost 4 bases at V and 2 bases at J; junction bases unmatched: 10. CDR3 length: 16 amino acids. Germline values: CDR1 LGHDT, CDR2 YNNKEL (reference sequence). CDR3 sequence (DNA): TGTGCCAGCAGCCGACGAAGACAGGGGTGGACCTACGAGCAGTACTTC. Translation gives CASSRRRQGWTYEQYF.